The 3 T cell receptor beta chains given below trace back to one sample, sequenced in a study of blood T cell repertoires in COVID-19. Sequenced by immunoSEQ multiplex PCR; TCRdb stores in-frame clones only, minus some. Of about 35,000 clones listed, 82% are singletons. Sequencing used peripheral blood. These TCRs come from an elderly man with active or convalescent COVID-19.

This clone was recorded a few times. The chain couples TRBV12-5 to TRBJ1-1, with 7 positions matching TRBD1. The germline gives CDR1 LGHNT, CDR2 FRNRAP. There are 16 residues in the CDR3. With V trimmed by 0 bases and J by 2 bases, 6 bases remained unmatched. This chain's CDR3 is CASGLVVGTDNTEAFF. DNA of the CDR3: TGTGCTAGTGGTTTGGTTGTGGGGACAGATAACACTGAAGCTTTCTTT.

This chain connects TRBV30 to TRBJ1-1, with D possibly being TRBD1 (5 bases). Germline V gene data show CDR1 as GTSNPN and CDR2 as SVGIG (reference sequence). The CDR3 consists of 12 residues. Deletions cut 6 bases from V and 5 bases from J, with 13 bases between. The CDR3 spells CACKQATTEAFF. CDR3 DNA: TGTGCCTGTAAACAGGCGACTACTGAAGCTTTCTTT.

The chain joins TRBV7-3 to TRBJ2-2; D is perhaps TRBD2 (7 bases). The CDR3 loop spans 16 amino acids. V was pared by 2 bases and J by 0 bases, with 10 bases between. Germline lookup yields CDR1 SGHTA and CDR2 FQGTGA. The CDR3 is CASSLGGGANTGELFF. The DNA of the CDR3 is TGTGCCAGCAGCTTAGGCGGGGGCGCGAACACCGGGGAGCTGTTTTTT.